The clone carrying this T cell receptor beta chain has ten or more counts. Its specificity is not known. This specimen belongs to a study of T cell repertoires in cytomegalovirus infection. Study-level information: In public TCR beta signatures, there were indications of both CMV infection and matching HLA type. Study conclusions and caveats: Summed frequency of shared TCR beta families picked out CMV carriers who also had the relevant HLA. The ex vivo response was dominated by HLA-C-restricted CMV-specific TCR beta clonotypes.

TCRdb re-called the reads with MiXCR, one entry per CDR3 protein. Of 490,000 or so distinct CDR3 sequences listed, 11% are singletons. The V gene lost 6 bases and the J gene lost 12 bases, with 18 bases spanning the gap. The CDR3 sequence is 13 residues long. The material sequenced was PBMCs. This TCR was recovered from a human donor in good health (CMV status not recorded). Some clones in this sample may be carry-over from other donors' samples. This chain links TRBV12-3 or TRBV12-4 with TRBJ2-1; D may correspond to TRBD1 or TRBD2 (5 bases each). The CDR3 loop is CASSQRRGGGQFF. CDR3 coding DNA: TGTGCCAGCAGCCAAAGGAGAGGTGGGGGGCAGTTCTTC.